This T cell receptor (beta chain) was identified during a study of blood T cells in healthy people across ages (dated by TCRdb to between 2015 and 2016). Study-level background: In model experiments, roughly one uniquely barcoded TCR beta cDNA molecule per two T cells was captured by template switching. Age-related changes in TCR beta repertoire diversity were measured in the study by deep sequencing normalized with unique cDNA molecular identifiers. Four age groups were formed from the donors: young (average about 17 years), middle-aged (approximately 42), aged (62) and long-lived (82). To avoid experimental bias, donors of different ages were distributed randomly across sequencing lanes. Using the same blood draw, the study looked at two additional independent replicas of 1 million unique cDNA reads for two donors, one aged 18 to 29 and the other aged 80 or older.

The full study reports these points: Estimates of total diversity based on one million sequenced T cells were considered lower bounds and underestimates. As age increased, observed TCR beta diversity per million T cells dropped in a roughly linear way, and a significant reduction was already evident by age roughly 36. Because donor CMV infection status was unknown, age-related changes in expanded clonotypes were potentially confounded. Compared with the aged group, more naive CD4+ T cells, fewer expanded clones and increased TCR diversity were shown by the long-lived group, suggesting age selection. A strong correlation was found between observed TCR beta diversity and the percentage of naive T cells measured by flow cytometry. Conclusive comparison of naive and antigen-experienced compartments was prevented by the profiling of bulk unsorted PBMCs.

This clonotype was seen a handful of times. No antigen is known for it. Per-base qualities were not stored, and no clone one base away is much larger. Donors were 39 systemically healthy Caucasian individuals from Russia aged roughly 6 to 100 years. Each donor gave approximately 10 milliliters of peripheral blood, collected into EDTA-treated Vacutainer tubes. PBMCs were isolated by Ficoll-Paque density-gradient centrifugation, with at least 6.5 million obtained per sample. Total RNA was extracted from PBMCs with Trizol reagent, with at least 5.5 micrograms obtained per sample. The percentages of naive CD45RAhigh/CD27high T cells were determined by flow cytometry on a PBMC aliquot from every donor. Libraries were built with 5' RACE. TCRdb shows the sequencer as Illumina HiSeq 2500. A second roughly 7 to 11 cycle PCR used a sample-barcoded 5' primer and a J-beta primer mix. A unique molecular identifier was introduced onto each TCR beta cDNA molecule by a template-switch 5' adaptor carrying 12 random nucleotides. Each sample yielded at least 2.5 million CDR3-containing paired-end reads. All of the RNA was converted into first-strand cDNA using the Mint cDNA synthesis kit, with a TRBC-specific oligonucleotide serving as the primer. Following uracil-DNA glycosylase treatment, all cDNA underwent a first 18-cycle PCR with the universal primers M1SS and BC2_uni_R. The authors processed their data as follows. For normalization, 1 million high-quality reads, each with a distinct molecular identifier, were randomly selected from each sample. Instead of being binned into consensus sequences, reads with shared molecular identifiers were discarded. MiTCR, run with a Q25 quality threshold and the strictest error-elimination algorithm, handled CDR3 identification, clonotype clustering and error correction. A nonparametric unseen species model with Euler transformation was used to estimate a lower bound on total TCR beta diversity. In TCRdb, the public reads were trimmed at Q25 with fastp and aligned with MiXCR, with productive beta chains retained. Entries are consolidated by CDR3 protein sequence, retaining the most common genes and DNA. TCRdb's processing, not the authors', yielded these V and J calls. The sample table holds about 970,000 distinct CDR3 sequences, of which about 51% were seen once. The ten largest clones add up to over 20% of the sample.

The CDR3 has 18 amino acids, counting the end cysteine and phenylalanine. Here the CDR3 DNA is all that survives: 54 bases in frame from base 1. For CDR1 and CDR2, the germline V gene (reference sequence) lists LGHDT and YNNKEL. Trimming takes 4 bases off V and 3 bases off J; junction bases not matched to a gene: 16. Sequenced: blood. The sequence derives from an older woman in good health. The chain employs TRBV3-1 and TRBJ2-7, and TRBD2 matches 9 of the central bases. For the CDR3, the sequence is CASSPGLSLAGAFYEQYF. The nucleotides read TGTGCCAGCAGCCCAGGTCTGTCGTTAGCGGGAGCCTTCTACGAGCAGTACTTC.